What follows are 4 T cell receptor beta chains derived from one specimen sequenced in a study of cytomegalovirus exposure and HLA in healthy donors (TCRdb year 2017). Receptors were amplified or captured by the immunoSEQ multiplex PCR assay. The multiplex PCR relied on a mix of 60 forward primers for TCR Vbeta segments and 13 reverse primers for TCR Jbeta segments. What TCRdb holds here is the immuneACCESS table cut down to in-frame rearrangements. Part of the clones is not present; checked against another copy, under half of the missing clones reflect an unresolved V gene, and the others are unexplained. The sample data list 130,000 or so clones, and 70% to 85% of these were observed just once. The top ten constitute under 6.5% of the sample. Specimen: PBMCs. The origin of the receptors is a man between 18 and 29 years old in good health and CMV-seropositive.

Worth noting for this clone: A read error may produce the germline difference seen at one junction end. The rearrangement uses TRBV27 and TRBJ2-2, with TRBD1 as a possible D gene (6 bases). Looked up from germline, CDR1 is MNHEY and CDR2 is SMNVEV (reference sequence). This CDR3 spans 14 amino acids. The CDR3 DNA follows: TGTGCCAGCAGTTTCACAGGGAACCCCGGGGAGCTGTTTTTT. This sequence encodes CASSFTGNPGELFF.

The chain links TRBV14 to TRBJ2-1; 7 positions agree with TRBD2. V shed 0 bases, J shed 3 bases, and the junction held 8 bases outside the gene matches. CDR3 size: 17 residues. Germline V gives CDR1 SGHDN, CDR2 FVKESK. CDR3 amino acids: CASSQDHGAGVYNEQFF. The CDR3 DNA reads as TGTGCCAGCAGCCAAGATCACGGGGCGGGAGTCTACAATGAGCAGTTCTTC.

This chain's CDR3 is CASSLVGDYGYTF. Here the CDR3 DNA reads TGTGCCAGCAGCTTGGTAGGGGACTATGGCTACACCTTC. The gene calls are TRBV5-4 and TRBJ1-2, with a possible D match to TRBD1 (5 bases). Germline assignment: CDR1 SGHNT and CDR2 YYREEE (reference sequence). The length of the CDR3 is 13 residues. Trimming shortened V by 0 bases and J by 3 bases, and 6 bases separated the two germline ends.

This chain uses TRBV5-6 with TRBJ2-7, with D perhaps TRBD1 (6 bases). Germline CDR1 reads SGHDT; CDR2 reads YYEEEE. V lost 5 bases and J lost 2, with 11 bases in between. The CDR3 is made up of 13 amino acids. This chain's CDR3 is CASRYRETYEQYF. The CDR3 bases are TGTGCCAGCAGATACAGGGAAACCTACGAGCAGTACTTC.